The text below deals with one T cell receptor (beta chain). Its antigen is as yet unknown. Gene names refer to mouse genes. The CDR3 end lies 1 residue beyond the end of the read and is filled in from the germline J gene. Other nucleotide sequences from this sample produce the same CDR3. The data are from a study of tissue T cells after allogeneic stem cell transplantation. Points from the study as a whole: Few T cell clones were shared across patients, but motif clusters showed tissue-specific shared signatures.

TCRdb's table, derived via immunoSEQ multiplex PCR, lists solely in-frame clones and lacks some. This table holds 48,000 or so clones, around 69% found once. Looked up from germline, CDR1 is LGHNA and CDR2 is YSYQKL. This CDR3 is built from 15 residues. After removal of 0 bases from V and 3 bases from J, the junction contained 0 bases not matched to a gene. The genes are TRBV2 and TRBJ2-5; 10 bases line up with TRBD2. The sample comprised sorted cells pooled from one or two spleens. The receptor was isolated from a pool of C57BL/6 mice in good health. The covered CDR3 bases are TGTGCCAGCAGCCAAGAGGACTGGGGGCAAGACACCCAGTAC. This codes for CASSQEDWGQDTQY. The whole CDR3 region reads CASSQEDWGQDTQYF. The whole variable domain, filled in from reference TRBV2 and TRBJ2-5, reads DPKIIQKPKYLVAVTGSEKILICEQYLGHNAMYWYRQSAKKPLEFMFSYSYQKLMDNQTASSRFQPQSSKKNHLDLQITALKPDDSATYFCASSQEDWGQDTQYFGPGTRLLVL.